This TCR beta chain was profiled in a study of Graves' ophthalmopathy and Graves' hyperthyroidism. Study background: Untreated patients at initial diagnosis provided peripheral blood. Findings of the study overall: Blood samples also showed most expanded thyroid clonotypes exceeding 0.001 frequency.

Regarding this clonotype: What it recognizes is unknown.

Other autoimmune diseases, uncontrolled infections, pregnancy and lactation each led to patient exclusion. Patients were diagnosed from clinical symptoms, serum thyroxine, TRAb, thyroid ultrasound and orbital computed tomography. RNA transcripts yielded amplified TCR beta CDR3 regions. In the first round, RT-PCR was carried out with HTBI primers, and a multiplex PCR formed the second round. TCRdb passed the multiplex PCR reads through MiXCR, listing each CDR3 protein once. This table holds about 700,000 distinct CDR3 sequences, 35% to 45% found once. Germline values: CDR1 KGHDR, CDR2 SFDVKD. CDR3 size: 14 residues. V was shortened by 7 bases and J by 2 bases, with 13 bases between the two germline ends.

This rearrangement joins TRBV24-1 to TRBJ1-1; no reliable D call. Source material: peripheral blood. This clonotype originated in an adult man with Graves' ophthalmopathy. The CDR3 sequence is CATRYGRPNTEAFF. The CDR3 nucleotides are TGTGCCACCAGGTATGGGAGACCAAACACTGAAGCTTTCTTT.